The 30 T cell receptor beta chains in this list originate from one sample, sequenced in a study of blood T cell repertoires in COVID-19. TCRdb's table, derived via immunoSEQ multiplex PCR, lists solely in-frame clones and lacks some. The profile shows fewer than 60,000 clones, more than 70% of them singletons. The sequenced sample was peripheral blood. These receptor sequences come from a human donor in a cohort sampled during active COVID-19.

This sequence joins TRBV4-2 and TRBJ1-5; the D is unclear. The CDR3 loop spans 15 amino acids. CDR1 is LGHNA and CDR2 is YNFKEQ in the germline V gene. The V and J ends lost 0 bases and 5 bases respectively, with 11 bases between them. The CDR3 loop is CASSQEAGTHQPQHF. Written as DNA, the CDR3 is TGTGCCAGCAGCCAAGAGGCGGGAACCCATCAGCCCCAGCATTTT.

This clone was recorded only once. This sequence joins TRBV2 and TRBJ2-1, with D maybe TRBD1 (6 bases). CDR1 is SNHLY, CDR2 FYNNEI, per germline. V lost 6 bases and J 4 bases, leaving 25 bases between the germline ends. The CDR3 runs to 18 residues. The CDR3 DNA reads TGTGCCAGCAGCTCCCGCACCCCCTTGACAGGACAGTACAATGAGCAGTTCTTC. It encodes CASSSRTPLTGQYNEQFF. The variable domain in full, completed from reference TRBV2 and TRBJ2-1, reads EPEVTQTPSHQVTQMGQEVILRCVPISNHLYFYWYRQILGQKVEFLVSFYNNEISEKSEIFDDQFSVERPDGSNFTLKIRSTKLEDSAMYFCASSSRTPLTGQYNEQFFGPGTRLTVL.

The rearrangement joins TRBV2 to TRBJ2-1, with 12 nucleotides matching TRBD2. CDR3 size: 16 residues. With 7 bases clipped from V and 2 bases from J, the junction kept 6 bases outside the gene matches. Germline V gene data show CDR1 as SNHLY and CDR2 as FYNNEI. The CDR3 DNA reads TGTGCCAGCACCCCTCGGACTAGCGGGACCTACAATGAGCAGTTCTTC. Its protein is CASTPRTSGTYNEQFF.

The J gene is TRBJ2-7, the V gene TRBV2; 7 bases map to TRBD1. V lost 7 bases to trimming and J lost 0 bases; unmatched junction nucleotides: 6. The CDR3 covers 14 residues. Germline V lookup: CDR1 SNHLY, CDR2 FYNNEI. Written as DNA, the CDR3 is TGTGCCAGCACAGGGACAGAGAGCTCCTACGAGCAGTACTTC. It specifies CASTGTESSYEQYF.

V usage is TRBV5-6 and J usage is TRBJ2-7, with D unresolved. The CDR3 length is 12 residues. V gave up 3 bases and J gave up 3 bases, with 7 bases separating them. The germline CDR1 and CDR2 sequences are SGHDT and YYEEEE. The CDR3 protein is CASSSRLYEQYF. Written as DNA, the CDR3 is TGTGCCAGCAGCTCCAGGCTCTACGAGCAGTACTTC. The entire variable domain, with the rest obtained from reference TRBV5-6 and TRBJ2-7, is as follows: DAGVTQSPTHLIKTRGQQVTLRCSPKSGHDTVSWYQQALGQGPQFIFQYYEEEERQRGNFPDRFSGHQFPNYSSELNVNALLLGDSALYLCASSSRLYEQYFGPGTRLTVT.

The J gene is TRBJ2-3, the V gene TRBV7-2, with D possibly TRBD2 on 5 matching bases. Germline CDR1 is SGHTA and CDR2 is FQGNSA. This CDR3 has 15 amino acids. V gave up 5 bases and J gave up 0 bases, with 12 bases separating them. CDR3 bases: TGTGCCAGCAGCATCTCAGTAGCGAGCACAGATACGCAGTATTTT. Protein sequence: CASSISVASTDTQYF.

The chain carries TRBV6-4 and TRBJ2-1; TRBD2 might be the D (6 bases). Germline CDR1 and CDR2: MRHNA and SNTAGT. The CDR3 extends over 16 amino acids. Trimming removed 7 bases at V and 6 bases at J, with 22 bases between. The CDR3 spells CASNRTAGTFSNEQFF. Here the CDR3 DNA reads TGTGCCAGCAACCGTACGGCGGGGACTTTTAGCAATGAGCAGTTCTTC.

The CDR3 reads CASAAGVPSYEQYF. DNA for the CDR3: TGTGCCAGCGCGGCGGGGGTCCCCTCCTACGAGCAGTACTTC. The V and J genes are TRBV5-6 and TRBJ2-7; 7 nucleotides line up with TRBD2. With V trimmed by 7 bases and J by 0 bases, 7 bases remained unmatched. This CDR3 is 14 amino acids long. Germline V gene lookup returns CDR1 SGHDT and CDR2 YYEEEE. Drawing the rest from reference TRBV5-6 and TRBJ2-7, the complete variable domain is DAGVTQSPTHLIKTRGQQVTLRCSPKSGHDTVSWYQQALGQGPQFIFQYYEEEERQRGNFPDRFSGHQFPNYSSELNVNALLLGDSALYLCASAAGVPSYEQYFGPGTRLTVT.

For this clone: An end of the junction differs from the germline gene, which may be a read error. CDR3 nucleotide sequence: TGTGCCAGCAGCTTGGCTTACGGGACTCACTCCCGCTTC. The encoded protein is CASSLAYGTHSRF. The rearrangement links TRBV5-6 to TRBJ2-7, with a possible D match to TRBD2 (6 bases). The CDR3 length is 13 residues. The germline CDR1 and CDR2 sequences are SGHDT and YYEEEE.

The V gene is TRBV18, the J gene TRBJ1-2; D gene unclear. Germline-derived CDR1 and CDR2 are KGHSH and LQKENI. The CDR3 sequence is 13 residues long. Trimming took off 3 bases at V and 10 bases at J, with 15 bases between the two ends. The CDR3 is CASSPDRERDYTF. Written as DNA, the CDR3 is TGTGCCAGCTCACCCGACCGGGAGAGGGACTACACCTTC. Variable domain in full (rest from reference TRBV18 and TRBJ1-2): NAGVMQNPRHLVRRRGQEARLRCSPMKGHSHVYWYRQLPEEGLKFMVYLQKENIIDESGMPKERFSAEFPKEGPSILRIQQVVRGDSAAYFCASSPDRERDYTFGSGTRLTVV.

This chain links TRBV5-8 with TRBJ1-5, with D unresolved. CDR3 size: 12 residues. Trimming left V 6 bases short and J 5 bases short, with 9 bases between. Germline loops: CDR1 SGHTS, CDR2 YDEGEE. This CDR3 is CASTTPDQPQHF. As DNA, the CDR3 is TGTGCCAGCACTACGCCCGATCAGCCCCAGCATTTT.

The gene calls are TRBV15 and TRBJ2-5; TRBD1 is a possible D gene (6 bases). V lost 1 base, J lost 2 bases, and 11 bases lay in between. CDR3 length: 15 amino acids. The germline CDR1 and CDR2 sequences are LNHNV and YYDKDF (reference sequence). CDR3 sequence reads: CATSRGRGRQETQYF. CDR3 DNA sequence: TGTGCCACCAGCAGAGGCAGGGGACGGCAAGAGACCCAGTACTTC. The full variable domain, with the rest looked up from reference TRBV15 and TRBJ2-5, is DAMVIQNPRYQVTQFGKPVTLSCSQTLNHNVMYWYQQKSSQAPKLLFHYYDKDFNNEADTPDNFQSRRPNTSFCFLDIRSPGLGDTAMYLCATSRGRGRQETQYFGPGTRLLVL.

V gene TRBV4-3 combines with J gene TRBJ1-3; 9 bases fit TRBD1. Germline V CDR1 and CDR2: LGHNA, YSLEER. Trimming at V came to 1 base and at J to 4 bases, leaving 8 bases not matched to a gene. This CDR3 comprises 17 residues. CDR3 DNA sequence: TGCGCCAGCAGCCAAGGGACGACAGGGGGTATCGGAAACACCATATATTTT. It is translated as CASSQGTTGGIGNTIYF.

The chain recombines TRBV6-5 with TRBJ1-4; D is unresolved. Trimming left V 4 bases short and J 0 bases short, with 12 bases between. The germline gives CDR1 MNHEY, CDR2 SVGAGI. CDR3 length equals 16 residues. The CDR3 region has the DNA TGTGCCAGCAGTTCCCCGGGATCCGCAACTAATGAAAAACTGTTTTTT. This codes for CASSSPGSATNEKLFF.

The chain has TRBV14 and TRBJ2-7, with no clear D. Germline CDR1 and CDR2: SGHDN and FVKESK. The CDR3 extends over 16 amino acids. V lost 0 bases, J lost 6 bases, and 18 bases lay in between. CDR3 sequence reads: CASSQDLAMAGGEQYF. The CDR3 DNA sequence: TGTGCCAGCAGCCAAGATCTCGCAATGGCCGGCGGCGAGCAGTACTTC. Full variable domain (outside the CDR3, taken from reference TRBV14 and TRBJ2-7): EAGVTQFPSHSVIEKGQTVTLRCDPISGHDNLYWYRRVMGKEIKFLLHFVKESKQDESGMPNNRFLAERTGGTYSTLKVQPAELEDSGVYFCASSQDLAMAGGEQYFGPGTRLTVT.

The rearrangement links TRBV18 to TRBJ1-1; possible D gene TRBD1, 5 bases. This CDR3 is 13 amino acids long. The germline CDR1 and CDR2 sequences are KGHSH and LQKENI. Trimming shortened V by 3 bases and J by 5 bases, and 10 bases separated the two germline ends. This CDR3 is CASSPSGRTEAFF. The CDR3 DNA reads TGTGCCAGCTCACCTTCAGGGCGGACTGAAGCTTTCTTT.

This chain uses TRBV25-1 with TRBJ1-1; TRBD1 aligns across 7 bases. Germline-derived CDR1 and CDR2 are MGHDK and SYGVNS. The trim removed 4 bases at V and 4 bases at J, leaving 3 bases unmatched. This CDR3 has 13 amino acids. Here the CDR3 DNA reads TGTGCCAGCAGTGGGACAGGTATCACTGAAGCTTTCTTT. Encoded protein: CASSGTGITEAFF.

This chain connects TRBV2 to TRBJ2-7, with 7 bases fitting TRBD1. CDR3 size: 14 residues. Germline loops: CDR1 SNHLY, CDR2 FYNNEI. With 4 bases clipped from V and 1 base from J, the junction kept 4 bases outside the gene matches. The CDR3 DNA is TGTGCCAGCAGTGTAATGGGACAGTCCTACGAGCAGTACTTC. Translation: CASSVMGQSYEQYF.

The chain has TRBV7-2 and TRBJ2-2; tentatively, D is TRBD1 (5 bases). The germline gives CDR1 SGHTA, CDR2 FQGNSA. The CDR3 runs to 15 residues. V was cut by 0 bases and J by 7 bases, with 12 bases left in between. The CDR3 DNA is TGTGCCAGCAGCTTAGCTGGGCAGGGCATCGGGGAGCTGTTTTTT. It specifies CASSLAGQGIGELFF.

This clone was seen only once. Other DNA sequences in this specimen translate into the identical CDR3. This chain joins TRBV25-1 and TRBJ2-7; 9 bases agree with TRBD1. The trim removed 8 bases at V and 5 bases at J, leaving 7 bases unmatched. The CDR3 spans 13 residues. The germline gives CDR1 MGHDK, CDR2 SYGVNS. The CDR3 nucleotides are TGTGCCAGCGTTGGACAGGGGAGACACGAGCAGTACTTC. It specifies CASVGQGRHEQYF.

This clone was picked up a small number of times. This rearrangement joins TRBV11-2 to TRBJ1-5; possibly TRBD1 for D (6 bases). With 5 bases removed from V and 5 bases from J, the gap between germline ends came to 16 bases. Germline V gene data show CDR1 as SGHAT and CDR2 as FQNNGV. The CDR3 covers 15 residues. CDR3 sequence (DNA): TGTGCCAGCAGCGCAATCCAGGGGAGGGATCAGCCCCAGCATTTT. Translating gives CASSAIQGRDQPQHF.

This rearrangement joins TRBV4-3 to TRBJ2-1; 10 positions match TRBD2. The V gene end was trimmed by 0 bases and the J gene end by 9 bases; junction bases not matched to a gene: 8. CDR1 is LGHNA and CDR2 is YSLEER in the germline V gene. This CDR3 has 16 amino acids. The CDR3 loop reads CASSQDLQAGGLEQFF. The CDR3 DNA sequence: TGCGCCAGCAGCCAAGATTTGCAAGCGGGGGGGCTTGAGCAGTTCTTC.

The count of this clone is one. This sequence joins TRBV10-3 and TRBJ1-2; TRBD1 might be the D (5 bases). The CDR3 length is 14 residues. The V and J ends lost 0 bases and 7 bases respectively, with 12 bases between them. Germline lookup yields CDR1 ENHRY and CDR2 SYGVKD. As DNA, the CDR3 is TGTGCCATCAGTGAGTCTCTGGACATCGCTGGCTACACCTTC. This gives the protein CAISESLDIAGYTF.

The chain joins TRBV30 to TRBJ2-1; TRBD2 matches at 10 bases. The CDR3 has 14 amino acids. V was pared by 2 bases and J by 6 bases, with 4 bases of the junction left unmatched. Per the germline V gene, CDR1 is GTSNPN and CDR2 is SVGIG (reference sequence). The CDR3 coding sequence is TGTGCCTGGAGTCTAGGGACTAGCGCCAATGAGCAGTTCTTC. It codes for CAWSLGTSANEQFF.

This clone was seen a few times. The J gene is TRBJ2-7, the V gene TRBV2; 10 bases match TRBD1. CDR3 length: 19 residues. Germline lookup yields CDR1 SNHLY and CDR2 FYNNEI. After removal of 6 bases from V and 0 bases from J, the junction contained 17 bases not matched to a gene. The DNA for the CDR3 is TGTGCCAGCAGCGTTCCGAGGAAGAAAGGGACAGGGGTCTCCTACGAGCAGTACTTC. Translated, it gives CASSVPRKKGTGVSYEQYF.

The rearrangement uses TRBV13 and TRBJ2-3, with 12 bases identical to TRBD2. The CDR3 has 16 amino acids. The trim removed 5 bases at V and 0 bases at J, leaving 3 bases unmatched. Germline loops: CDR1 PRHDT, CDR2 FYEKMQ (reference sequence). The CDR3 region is CASSRTSGKSTDTQYF. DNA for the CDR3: TGTGCCAGCAGCCGGACTAGCGGGAAGAGCACAGATACGCAGTATTTT.

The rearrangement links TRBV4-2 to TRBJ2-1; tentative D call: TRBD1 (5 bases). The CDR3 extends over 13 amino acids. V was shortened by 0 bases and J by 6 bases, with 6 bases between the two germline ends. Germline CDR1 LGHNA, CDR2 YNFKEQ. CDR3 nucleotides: TGTGCCAGCAGCCAAGACAGGGCCAATGAGCAGTTCTTC. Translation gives CASSQDRANEQFF.

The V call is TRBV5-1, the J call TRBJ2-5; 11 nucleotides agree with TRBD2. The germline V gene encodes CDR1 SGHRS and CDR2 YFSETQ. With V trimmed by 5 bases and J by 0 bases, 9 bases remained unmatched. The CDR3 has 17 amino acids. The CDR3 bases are TGCGCCAGCAGTGGTTCTAGCGGGAGGATGTACCAAGAGACCCAGTACTTC. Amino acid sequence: CASSGSSGRMYQETQYF.

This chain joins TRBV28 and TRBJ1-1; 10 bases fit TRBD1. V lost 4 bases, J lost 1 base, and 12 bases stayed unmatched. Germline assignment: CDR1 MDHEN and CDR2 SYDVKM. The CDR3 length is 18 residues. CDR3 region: CASSSPRQGAKGNTEAFF. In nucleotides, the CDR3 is TGTGCCAGCAGTTCCCCCAGACAGGGGGCCAAGGGGAACACTGAAGCTTTCTTT.

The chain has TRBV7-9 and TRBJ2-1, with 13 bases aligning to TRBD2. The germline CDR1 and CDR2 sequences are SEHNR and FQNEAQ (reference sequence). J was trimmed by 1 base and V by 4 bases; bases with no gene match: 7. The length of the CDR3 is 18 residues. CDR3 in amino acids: CASSSGLAGLRSYNEQFF. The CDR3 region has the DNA TGTGCCAGCAGCTCGGGACTAGCGGGACTGAGGTCCTACAATGAGCAGTTCTTC.